This TCR beta chain was observed in a study of technical replicates of blood from a handful of donors. Here immunoSEQ multiplex PCR was the method, and the copy in TCRdb shows in-frame clones only, minus some. The table records around 13,000 clones, about four fifths of them present only once. The material sequenced was PBMCs. The receptor was isolated from a human donor in good health.

This CDR3 reads CASSYRDRNEKLFF. The CDR3 bases are TGTGCCAGCAGTTACCGGGACAGGAATGAAAAACTGTTTTTT. This chain joins TRBV2 and TRBJ1-4; 8 nucleotides match TRBD1. This CDR3 is built from 14 residues. Germline V lookup: CDR1 SNHLY, CDR2 FYNNEI. V was pared by 5 bases and J by 5 bases, with 4 bases of the junction left unmatched.